Listed below are T cell receptor beta chains from one sample, sequenced in a study of vaccination and CD4 T cells after COVID-19. TCRdb passed the PCR reads through MiXCR, listing each CDR3 protein once. The sample yields about 25,000 distinct CDR3 sequences, roughly 39% seen once. The antigens these receptors bind are not known. The sequencing input was CD4+ T cells from blood, cultured in vitro. Source of these receptors: a human donor who had recovered from COVID-19. The CDR3 runs from the conserved cysteine through the conserved F or W. Each record gives: D gene, V gene, clone size, J gene, CDR3 DNA, CDR3 protein. The D gene is left open where the match is weak. Size tells how often a clone was seen (once, few, many) or the class of an expanded clone, and some rows leave it out.

>NA|TRBV7-8|NA|TRBJ1-2
TGTGCCAGCAGCTTACTTACAGGGAGCTATGGCTACACCTTC
CASSLLTGSYGYTF
>TRBD1|TRBV19|NA|TRBJ1-5
TGTGCCAGTAGCCTGATTAGAGACAGGGGACTAAATCAGCCCCAGCATTTT
CASSLIRDRGLNQPQHF
>TRBD1|TRBV7-3|NA|TRBJ1-1
TGTGCCAGCAGCCCCGGACAGGGATCAGCTTTCTTT
CASSPGQGSAFF
>NA|TRBV28|NA|TRBJ2-4
TGTGCCAGCAGTTTACCCCCTGGAGGGACAGCCTTAGCCAAAAACATTCAGTACTTC
CASSLPPGGTALAKNIQYF
>NA|TRBV6-5|NA|TRBJ2-3
TGTGCCAGCAGTTACGTCGGGGGCCCAGATACGCAGTATTTT
CASSYVGGPDTQYF
>NA|TRBV21-1|few|TRBJ2-7
TGTGTCGGACAGGGGCCTTCCTACGAGCAGTACTTC
CVGQGPSYEQYF
>TRBD1|TRBV5-1|NA|TRBJ2-5
TGCGCCAGCAGCAGCACAGGGGCTCTCCAAGAGACCCAGTACTTC
CASSSTGALQETQYF
>NA|TRBV6-1|few|TRBJ1-6
TGTGCCAGCAGTGAAAATCTGGTGGCAGCAAGAGTAAATTCTCGTTCACCCCTCCACTTT
CASSENLVAARVNSRSPLHF
>TRBD1|TRBV19|NA|TRBJ1-5
TGTGCCAGTAGTATAGTCTGGACAGGGAATCAGCCCCAGCATTTT
CASSIVWTGNQPQHF
>TRBD2|TRBV30|NA|TRBJ2-3
TGTGCCTGGAGTGTAAGGTCTAGCGGGAGTGATACGCAGTATTTT
CAWSVRSSGSDTQYF
>TRBD2|TRBV7-2|NA|TRBJ2-5
TGTGCCAGCAGCTTCGGGACTAGCGGGGGGGCAGAGACCCAGTACTTC
CASSFGTSGGAETQYF
>TRBD1|TRBV20-1|few|TRBJ1-1
TGCAGTGCTTCCGGGACAGGGAACACTGAAGCTTTCTTT
CSASGTGNTEAFF
>NA|TRBV27|NA|TRBJ1-6
TGTGCCAGCAGTTTATCGGGGAGGGTAAGCTCACCCCTCCACTTT
CASSLSGRVSSPLHF
>NA|TRBV28|NA|TRBJ2-3
TGTGCCAGCAGTTTTATGACCGGACGGGAAGGGGGCACAGATACGCAGTATTTT
CASSFMTGREGGTDTQYF